The 27 T cell receptor beta chains given below trace back to one sample, sequenced in a study of CD8 T cells in Susac syndrome. Reverse transcription used roughly 0.45 to 1 ug RNA and random hexamers. TCRdb called the immunoSEQ multiplex PCR reads again in MiXCR, with one record for every CDR3 protein. The sample contains 160,000 or so distinct CDR3 sequences, roughly 95% of which appear only once. What was sequenced was CD4+ T cells from PBMCs. Receptors were obtained from a human donor with Susac syndrome.

V usage is TRBV20-1 and J usage is TRBJ2-1; 7 bases agree with TRBD1. Germline-derived CDR1 and CDR2 are DFQATT and SNEGSKA (reference sequence). V trimming: 0 bases; J trimming: 0 bases; junction bases outside the gene matches: 5. This CDR3 has 16 amino acids. CDR3: CSARDGTASSYNEQFF. DNA for the CDR3: TGCAGTGCTAGAGATGGGACAGCCAGCTCCTACAATGAGCAGTTCTTC.

The chain uses TRBV19 and TRBJ1-1; 8 nucleotides align to TRBD1. The CDR3 is 14 residues long. Germline V gene data show CDR1 as LNHDA and CDR2 as SQIVND (reference sequence). J was trimmed by 1 base and V by 4 bases; bases with no gene match: 2. In DNA, the CDR3 is TGTGCCAGTAGTAGGACAGGGACGAACACTGAAGCTTTCTTT. Translation gives CASSRTGTNTEAFF.

The genes are TRBV20-1 and TRBJ2-1; 10 bases map to TRBD1. J gave up 5 bases and V 6 bases, and 10 bases lay outside the gene matches. Germline V lookup: CDR1 DFQATT, CDR2 SNEGSKA (reference sequence). This CDR3 has 15 residues. The CDR3 sequence is CSAPDGTGADNEQFF. Here the CDR3 DNA reads TGCAGTGCGCCCGACGGGACAGGGGCGGACAATGAGCAGTTCTTC.

This rearrangement joins TRBV18 to TRBJ1-4; a weak D match, TRBD1 (6 bases). This CDR3 has 15 residues. Germline lookup yields CDR1 KGHSH and CDR2 LQKENI. V shed 2 bases and J shed 5 bases, with 12 bases lying between them. The DNA of the CDR3 is TGTGCCAGCTCACCAGATCGGACAGACAATGAAAAACTGTTTTTT. Translation: CASSPDRTDNEKLFF.

This rearrangement joins TRBV29-1 to TRBJ1-5; no firm D call. The CDR3 runs to 13 residues. The V end lost 4 bases, the J end lost 2 bases, and 9 bases lay between the germline ends. Germline CDR1 and CDR2: SQVTM and ANQGSEA. The DNA for the CDR3 is TGCAGCGTTGGTAAGGGAGGCAATCAGCCCCAGCATTTT. It codes for CSVGKGGNQPQHF.

The chain has TRBV3-1 and TRBJ2-1; 7 nucleotides agree with TRBD2. With V trimmed by 4 bases and J by 0 bases, 9 bases remained unmatched. The CDR3 totals 17 residues. Germline CDR1 and CDR2: LGHDT and YNNKEL (reference sequence). DNA for the CDR3: TGTGCCAGCAGCCCGGGGTTTGGCGGGAGCTCCTACAATGAGCAGTTCTTC. This codes for CASSPGFGGSSYNEQFF.

The rearrangement links TRBV20-1 to TRBJ1-4; 7 positions match TRBD1. Germline V gene data show CDR1 as DFQATT and CDR2 as SNEGSKA (reference sequence). V was pared by 4 bases and J by 8 bases, with 4 bases of the junction left unmatched. This CDR3 has 12 residues. The CDR3 DNA sequence: TGCAGTGCTAAGTGGGACAGAGAAAAACTGTTTTTT. This sequence encodes CSAKWDREKLFF.

The chain links TRBV29-1 to TRBJ2-5, with D maybe TRBD1 (5 bases). The germline V and J ends were trimmed by 4 bases and 4 bases, with 13 bases remaining between them. CDR1 and CDR2 from the germline V gene are SQVTM and ANQGSEA. CDR3 length equals 13 residues. The CDR3 sequence is CSVVGRLVETQYF. The DNA for the CDR3 is TGCAGCGTTGTGGGGCGGTTGGTAGAGACCCAGTACTTC.

This chain links TRBV25-1 with TRBJ2-3, with D unclear. CDR3 length equals 14 residues. Germline CDR1 and CDR2: MGHDK and SYGVNS. V shed 5 bases and J shed 6 bases, with 15 bases lying between them. CDR3: CASSPIRTDDTQYF. CDR3 DNA sequence: TGTGCCAGCAGTCCAATCCGGACGGATGATACGCAGTATTTT.

The chain combines TRBV20-1 with TRBJ2-1; D is uncertain. Trimming left V 2 bases short and J 4 bases short, with 6 bases between. Looked up from germline, CDR1 is DFQATT and CDR2 is SNEGSKA (reference sequence). This CDR3 comprises 12 residues. This chain's CDR3 is CSARPGYNEQFF. The CDR3 DNA is TGCAGTGCTAGACCCGGTTACAATGAGCAGTTCTTC.

The V and J genes are TRBV3-1 and TRBJ1-4, with D possibly TRBD1 on 5 matching bases. CDR1 is LGHDT, CDR2 YNNKEL, per germline (reference sequence). The CDR3 covers 15 residues. The V end was cut by 5 bases, the J end by 2 bases, with 12 bases between. The chain's CDR3 is CASSFRGDTNEKLFF. The CDR3 DNA reads TGTGCCAGCAGCTTCCGGGGGGATACTAATGAAAAACTGTTTTTT.

The chain links TRBV13 to TRBJ2-1; TRBD2 agrees at 8 bases. Germline V CDR1 and CDR2: PRHDT, FYEKMQ (reference sequence). Trimming removed 4 bases from V and 6 bases from J; junction bases left unmatched: 8. CDR3 size: 15 residues. The CDR3 nucleotides read TGTGCCAGCAGCTCCGGGGGGGCCTGGGTCAATGAGCAGTTCTTC. Its protein is CASSSGGAWVNEQFF.

The V gene is TRBV20-1, the J gene TRBJ2-6, with D unresolved. Deletions cut 5 bases from V and 3 bases from J, with 11 bases between. The V gene's germline CDR1 is DFQATT and CDR2 SNEGSKA (reference sequence). This CDR3 has 14 amino acids. Written as DNA, the CDR3 is TGCAGTGCTCGAGTCCCAAATGGGGCCAACGTCCTGACTTTC. Its protein is CSARVPNGANVLTF.

The chain is built from TRBV29-1 and TRBJ2-7; 9 positions agree with TRBD1. The junction had 12 bases not matched to a gene; V was cut back by 6 bases and J by 6 bases. Germline V gives CDR1 SQVTM, CDR2 ANQGSEA. The CDR3 covers 14 residues. CDR3 sequence reads: CSVVTGQGPSEQYF. The CDR3 DNA sequence: TGCAGCGTGGTAACGGGACAGGGCCCCTCCGAGCAGTACTTC.

The chain has TRBV6-2 or TRBV6-3 and TRBJ2-5, with 8 bases that match TRBD2. The germline V gene has CDR1 MNHEY and CDR2 SVGEGT. The CDR3 has 14 residues. Trimming at V came to 6 bases and at J to 5 bases, leaving 8 bases not matched to a gene. CDR3 sequence (DNA): TGTGCCAGCAGCCGCGCTCCTAGCGGGGAGACCCAGTACTTC. Protein: CASSRAPSGETQYF.

This clonotype was observed a handful of times. CDR3 sequence reads: CASSDRGRQYYGYTF. The CDR3 coding sequence is TGTGCCAGCAGTGATAGAGGGCGACAGTACTATGGCTACACCTTC. V and J are TRBV6-1 and TRBJ1-2; TRBD1 might be the D (5 bases). The ends were cut back, 3 bases at V and 3 bases at J, with 14 bases in the middle. Per germline, CDR1 MNHNS and CDR2 SASEGT. This CDR3 comprises 15 residues.

Concerning this clonotype: A read error may produce the germline difference seen at one junction end. The chain employs TRBV5-1 and TRBJ1-1, with a possible D match to TRBD1 (5 bases). The CDR3 spans 15 residues. The germline CDR1 and CDR2 sequences are SGHRS and YFSETQ. This CDR3 is CASSFTSGANTEVFF. The CDR3 DNA reads TGCGCCAGCAGCTTCACTTCCGGGGCGAACACTGAAGTTTTCTTT.

This sequence joins TRBV12-3 or TRBV12-4 and TRBJ1-1; D is undetermined. There are 12 residues in the CDR3. Trimming left V 7 bases short and J 3 bases short, with 9 bases between. The CDR3 is CASTQRDTEAFF. In nucleotides, the CDR3 is TGTGCCAGCACCCAAAGGGACACTGAAGCTTTCTTT.

Only one count was recorded for this clonotype. J is TRBJ1-2 and V is TRBV2; 12 bases line up with TRBD1. Germline V lookup: CDR1 SNHLY, CDR2 FYNNEI. CDR3 length equals 16 residues. The V gene end was trimmed by 4 bases and the J gene end by 4 bases; junction bases not matched to a gene: 7. The CDR3 reads CASSVSGQGAGYGYTF. CDR3 nucleotide sequence: TGTGCCAGCAGTGTTTCGGGACAGGGGGCTGGCTATGGCTACACCTTC.

This chain links TRBV5-4 with TRBJ2-3; 8 positions match TRBD2. V lost 4 bases, J lost 4 bases, and 11 bases stayed unmatched. The CDR3 loop spans 16 amino acids. Germline CDR1 SGHNT, CDR2 YYREEE (reference sequence). This CDR3 reads CASSAPLSGASDTQYF. The CDR3 DNA follows: TGTGCCAGCAGCGCCCCTCTTAGCGGGGCCTCAGATACGCAGTATTTT.

The chain couples TRBV6-5 to TRBJ1-6; no firm D call. This CDR3 spans 12 amino acids. V was trimmed by 6 bases and J by 8 bases, leaving 8 bases between them. CDR1 is MNHEY and CDR2 is SVGAGI in the germline V gene. The CDR3 bases are TGTGCCAGCAGAGGCTTCGATTCACCCCTCCACTTT. Protein product: CASRGFDSPLHF.

V gene TRBV19 combines with J gene TRBJ2-7; possible D gene TRBD2, 6 bases. Looked up from germline, CDR1 is LNHDA and CDR2 is SQIVND (reference sequence). This CDR3 has 13 amino acids. Trimming pared 1 base from V and 3 bases from J, leaving 7 bases between. CDR3 coding DNA: TGTGCCAGTAGTATAGGGGGGGACTACGAGCAGTACTTC. This translates into CASSIGGDYEQYF. Looking up the rest from reference TRBV19 and TRBJ2-7 gives the full variable domain: DGGITQSPKYLFRKEGQNVTLSCEQNLNHDAMYWYRQDPGQGLRLIYYSQIVNDFQKGDIAEGYSVSREKKESFPLTVTSAQKNPTAFYLCASSIGGDYEQYFGPGTRLTVT.

CDR3 coding DNA: TGTGCCAGCAGTGTTGGGACAGCCTCCTATAATTCACCCCTCCACTTT. Protein product: CASSVGTASYNSPLHF. V usage is TRBV25-1 and J usage is TRBJ1-6; TRBD1 matches at 7 bases. This CDR3 region has 16 residues. V trimming: 4 bases; J trimming: 0 bases; junction bases outside the gene matches: 3. CDR1 and CDR2 (germline): MGHDK, SYGVNS.

V usage is TRBV11-2 and J usage is TRBJ2-5; D remains unclear. Trimming pared 1 base from V and 2 bases from J, leaving 8 bases between. The CDR3 has 14 amino acids. Germline values: CDR1 SGHAT, CDR2 FQNNGV. The CDR3 reads CASSLGATQETQYF. The CDR3 DNA is TGTGCCAGCAGCTTAGGGGCGACACAAGAGACCCAGTACTTC.

The chain has TRBV20-1 and TRBJ2-4; 11 nucleotides line up with TRBD2. The CDR3 is made up of 15 amino acids. V lost 5 bases, J lost 11 bases, and 14 bases stayed unmatched. Germline values: CDR1 DFQATT, CDR2 SNEGSKA (reference sequence). CDR3 residues: CSARTSGSTGLVQYF. The CDR3 DNA follows: TGCAGTGCTCGGACTAGCGGGTCCACAGGCCTTGTTCAGTACTTC.

The rearrangement links TRBV20-1 to TRBJ2-5, with TRBD2 as a possible D gene (5 bases). The CDR3 is 10 amino acids. Per germline, CDR1 DFQATT and CDR2 SNEGSKA (reference sequence). V lost 5 bases to trimming and J lost 9 bases, with 10 bases between them. Written as DNA, the CDR3 is TGCAGTGCTGGAGGTGTCGCCCAGTACTTC. The encoded protein is CSAGGVAQYF.

The gene calls are TRBV5-4 and TRBJ2-1; 8 bases fit TRBD1. There are 16 residues in the CDR3. V lost 0 bases and J lost 9; bases outside the gene matches: 11. Per the germline V gene, CDR1 is SGHNT and CDR2 is YYREEE (reference sequence). The CDR3 bases are TGTGCCAGCAGCTTGGGCAAAGTAGCAGGGGGCAGTGAGCAGTTCTTC. Translated, it gives CASSLGKVAGGSEQFF.